A selection of T cell receptor beta chains follows, all from one sample in a study of blood T cell repertoires in COVID-19. Some clones are missing from TCRdb's copy, which holds only in-frame ones; the method was immunoSEQ multiplex PCR. Of approximately 300,000 clones in the sample, around 89% were seen once. Specimen: peripheral blood. Receptors were obtained from a man aged 30 to 39 with acute or convalescent COVID-19. The CDR3 runs from the conserved cysteine through the conserved F or W. Each record gives: CDR3 protein, CDR3 DNA, D gene, clone size, J gene, V gene. The D gene is left open where the match is weak. A clone size is listed for some rows: how often the clone was seen (once, few, many), or a class if it is expanded.

CATSWPQETQYF,TGTGCCACCAGCTGGCCTCAAGAGACCCAGTACTTC,NA,NA,TRBJ2-5,TRBV15
CASSMQQGRFYEQYF,TGTGCCAGTAGTATGCAACAGGGGAGGTTCTACGAGCAGTACTTC,NA,NA,TRBJ2-7,TRBV19
CASSTTGNSNQPQHF,TGTGCCAGCAGTACTACAGGGAATAGCAATCAGCCCCAGCATTTT,NA,NA,TRBJ1-5,TRBV2
CASSGLRAGTDTQYF,TGCGCCAGCAGCGGCCTTCGAGCGGGCACAGATACGCAGTATTTT,NA,NA,TRBJ2-3,TRBV5-1
CASSSIGQSTEAFF,TGTGCCAGCAGTTCCATAGGACAGTCCACTGAAGCTTTCTTT,NA,NA,TRBJ1-1,TRBV6-5
CASSLGLASRNEQFF,TGTGCCAGCAGCTTAGGACTAGCGAGCCGCAATGAGCAGTTCTTC,TRBD2,many,TRBJ2-1,TRBV7-6
CASSTTEGHSPLHF,TGTGCCAGCAGTACGACGGAGGGCCATTCACCCCTCCACTTT,NA,NA,TRBJ1-6,TRBV27
CASSLRASGVYNEQFF,TGCGCCAGCAGCTTGAGGGCTAGCGGGGTTTACAATGAGCAGTTCTTC,TRBD2,NA,TRBJ2-1,TRBV5-1
CASSLLARVNEKLFF,TGTGCCAGCAGCTTACTCGCCAGGGTTAATGAAAAACTGTTTTTT,NA,NA,TRBJ1-4,TRBV7-8
CATGQGDQPQHF,TGTGCCACAGGACAGGGGGATCAGCCCCAGCATTTT,TRBD1,NA,TRBJ1-5,TRBV15
CAISLAGGYYEQYF,TGTGCCATTTCCCTAGCGGGCGGATACTACGAGCAGTACTTC,TRBD2,NA,TRBJ2-7,TRBV28
CASSRQGPPEAFF,TGTGCCAGCAGCCGTCAGGGGCCCCCTGAAGCTTTCTTT,NA,NA,TRBJ1-1,TRBV3-1/TRBV3-2
CASSLPQNTDTQYF,TGTGCCAGCAGTTTACCCCAGAACACAGATACGCAGTATTTT,NA,NA,TRBJ2-3,TRBV28
CASSQETRYNSPLHF,TGCGCCAGCAGCCAAGAGACACGGTATAATTCACCCCTCCACTTT,NA,NA,TRBJ1-6,TRBV4-1
CASSEFLYQENIQYF,TGTGCCAGCAGTGAATTTCTGTATCAGGAAAACATTCAGTACTTC,NA,many,TRBJ2-4,TRBV6-1
CASSERTAGNTIYF,TGTGCCAGCAGTGAGAGGACAGCAGGAAACACCATATATTTT,NA,NA,TRBJ1-3,TRBV25-1
CASSQARGPGYNEQFF,TGCGCCAGCAGCCAAGCCAGGGGACCCGGATACAATGAGCAGTTCTTC,NA,NA,TRBJ2-1,TRBV4-1
CASSFRDTTSEQYF,TGTGCCAGCAGCTTCCGGGACACCACATCCGAGCAGTACTTC,NA,NA,TRBJ2-7,TRBV7-9
CASSAGQINEKLFF,TGTGCCAGCAGCGCCGGACAGATTAATGAAAAACTGTTTTTT,NA,once,TRBJ1-4,TRBV9
CASRSGSETQYF,TGTGCCAGCAGGTCAGGGTCGGAGACCCAGTACTTC,NA,NA,TRBJ2-5,TRBV11-2
CASSTGQDTDTQYF,TGCGCCAGCAGCACTGGACAGGACACAGATACGCAGTATTTT,TRBD1,NA,TRBJ2-3,TRBV5-1
CASSPERNTIYF,TGTGCCAGCAGCCCAGAGCGGAACACCATATATTTT,NA,NA,TRBJ1-3,TRBV3-1/TRBV3-2